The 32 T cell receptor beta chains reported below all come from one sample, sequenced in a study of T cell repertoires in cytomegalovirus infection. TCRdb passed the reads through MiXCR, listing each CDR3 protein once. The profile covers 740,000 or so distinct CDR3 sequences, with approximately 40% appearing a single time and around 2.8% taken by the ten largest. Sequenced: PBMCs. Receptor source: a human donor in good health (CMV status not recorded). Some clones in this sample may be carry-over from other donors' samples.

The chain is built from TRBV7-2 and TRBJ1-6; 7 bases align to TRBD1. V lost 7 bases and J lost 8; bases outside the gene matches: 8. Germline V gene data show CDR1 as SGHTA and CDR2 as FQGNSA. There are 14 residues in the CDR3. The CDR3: CASTEGQIDSPLHF. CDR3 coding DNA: TGTGCCAGCACCGAGGGACAGATCGATTCACCCCTCCACTTT.

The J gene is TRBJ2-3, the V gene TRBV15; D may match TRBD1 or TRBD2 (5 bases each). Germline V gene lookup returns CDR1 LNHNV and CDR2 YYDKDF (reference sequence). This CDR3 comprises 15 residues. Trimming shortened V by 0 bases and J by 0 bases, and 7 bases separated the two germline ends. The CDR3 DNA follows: TGTGCCACCAGCAGAGAGGGGGAGAGCACAGATACGCAGTATTTT. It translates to CATSREGESTDTQYF.

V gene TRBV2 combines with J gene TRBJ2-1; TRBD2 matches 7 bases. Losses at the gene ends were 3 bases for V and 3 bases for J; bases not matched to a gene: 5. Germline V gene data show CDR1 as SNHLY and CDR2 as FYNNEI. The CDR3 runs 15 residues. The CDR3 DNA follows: TGTGCCAGCAGTGACCACGGACTAGGCTACAATGAGCAGTTCTTC. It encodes CASSDHGLGYNEQFF.

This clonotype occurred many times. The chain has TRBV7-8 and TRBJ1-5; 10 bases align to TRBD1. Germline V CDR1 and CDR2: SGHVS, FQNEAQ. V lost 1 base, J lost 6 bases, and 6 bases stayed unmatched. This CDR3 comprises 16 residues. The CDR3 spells CASSLGGQGIFQPQHF. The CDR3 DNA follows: TGTGCCAGCAGCTTAGGGGGACAGGGGATTTTTCAGCCCCAGCATTTT.

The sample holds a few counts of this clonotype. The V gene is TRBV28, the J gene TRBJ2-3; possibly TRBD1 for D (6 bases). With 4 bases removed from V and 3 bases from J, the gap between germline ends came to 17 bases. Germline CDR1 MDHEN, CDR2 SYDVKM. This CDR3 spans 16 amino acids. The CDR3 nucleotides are TGTGCCAGCAGTTCCTTGGCAGGGGTCAAAACAGATACGCAGTATTTT. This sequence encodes CASSSLAGVKTDTQYF.

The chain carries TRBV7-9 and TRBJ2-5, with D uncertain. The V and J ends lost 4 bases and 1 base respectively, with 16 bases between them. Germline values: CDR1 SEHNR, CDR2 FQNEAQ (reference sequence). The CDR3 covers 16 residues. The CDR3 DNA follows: TGTGCCAGCAGCTCCCCCCCCTTTCCGTCCCAAGAGACCCAGTACTTC. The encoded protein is CASSSPPFPSQETQYF.

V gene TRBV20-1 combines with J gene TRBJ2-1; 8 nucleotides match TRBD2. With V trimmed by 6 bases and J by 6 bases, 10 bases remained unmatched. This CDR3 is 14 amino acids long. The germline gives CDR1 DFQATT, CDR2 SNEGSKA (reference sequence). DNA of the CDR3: TGCAGTGCAGGTAGCGGGGCTGGACTCAATGAGCAGTTCTTC. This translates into CSAGSGAGLNEQFF.

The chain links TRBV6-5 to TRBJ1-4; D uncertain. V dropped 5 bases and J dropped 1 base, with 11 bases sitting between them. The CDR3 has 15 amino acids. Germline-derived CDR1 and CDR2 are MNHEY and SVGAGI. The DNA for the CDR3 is TGTGCCAGCAGTCGAAACAGCGGAACTAATGAAAAACTGTTTTTT. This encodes CASSRNSGTNEKLFF.

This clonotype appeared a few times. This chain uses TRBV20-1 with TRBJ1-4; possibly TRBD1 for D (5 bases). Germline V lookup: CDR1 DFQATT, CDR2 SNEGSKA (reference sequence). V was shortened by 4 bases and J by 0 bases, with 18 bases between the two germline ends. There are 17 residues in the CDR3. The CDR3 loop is CSAIYGEGLATNEKLFF. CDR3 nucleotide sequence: TGCAGTGCTATTTACGGAGAGGGGCTAGCAACTAATGAAAAACTGTTTTTT.

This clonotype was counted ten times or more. Written as DNA, the CDR3 is TGTGCCAGCAGCTTCGACTGGGGTACAGGGGGCAGGGAAAAACTGTTTTTT. Protein product: CASSFDWGTGGREKLFF. The rearrangement joins TRBV7-8 to TRBJ1-4, with TRBD1 identical over 9 bases. CDR1 SGHVS and CDR2 FQNEAQ come from the germline V gene. V lost 3 bases to trimming and J lost 8 bases; unmatched junction nucleotides: 13. The CDR3 is 17 amino acids.

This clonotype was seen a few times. CDR3 amino acids: CSVSQGSTDTQYF. The CDR3 DNA follows: TGCAGTGTCTCACAGGGGAGCACAGATACGCAGTATTTT. J is TRBJ2-3 and V is TRBV20-1, with 7 nucleotides matching TRBD1. The junction had 4 bases not matched to a gene; V was cut back by 7 bases and J by 0 bases. Germline V gene sequence: CDR1 DFQATT, CDR2 SNEGSKA (reference sequence). There are 13 residues in the CDR3.

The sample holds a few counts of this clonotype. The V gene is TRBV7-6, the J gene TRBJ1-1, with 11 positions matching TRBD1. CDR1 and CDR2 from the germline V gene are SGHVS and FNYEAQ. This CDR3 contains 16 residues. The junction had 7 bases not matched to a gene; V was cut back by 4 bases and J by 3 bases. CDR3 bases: TGTGCCAGCAGCTACCAGCGGGACAGGGGGGACACTGAAGCTTTCTTT. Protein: CASSYQRDRGDTEAFF.

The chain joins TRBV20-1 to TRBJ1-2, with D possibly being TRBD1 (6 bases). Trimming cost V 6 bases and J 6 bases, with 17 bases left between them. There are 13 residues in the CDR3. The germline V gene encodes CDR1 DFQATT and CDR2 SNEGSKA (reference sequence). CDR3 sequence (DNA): TGCAGTGCCGACTTAACAGGGTTCCATGGCTACACCTTC. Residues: CSADLTGFHGYTF.

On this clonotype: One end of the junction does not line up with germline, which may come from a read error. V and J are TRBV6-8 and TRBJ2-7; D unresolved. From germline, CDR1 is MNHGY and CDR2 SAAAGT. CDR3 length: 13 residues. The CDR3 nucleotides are TGTGCCAGCAGTTGGATGACCACCTACGTGCAGTACTTC. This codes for CASSWMTTYVQYF.

The CDR3 protein is CASIRVGEAFF. The CDR3 nucleotides are TGTGCCAGCATTCGGGTTGGTGAAGCTTTCTTT. The chain employs TRBV5-8 and TRBJ1-1; D call uncertain. Germline V CDR1 and CDR2: SGHTS, YDEGEE. The CDR3 is 11 amino acids. Trimming removed 6 bases at V and 7 bases at J, with 10 bases between.

The CDR3: CASSLGLGHEAFF. As DNA, the CDR3 is TGTGCCAGCAGCTTGGGGTTAGGCCATGAAGCTTTCTTT. The gene calls are TRBV5-4 and TRBJ1-1, with D unresolved. Germline V lookup: CDR1 SGHNT, CDR2 YYREEE (reference sequence). CDR3 length equals 13 residues. With 0 bases removed from V and 7 bases from J, the gap between germline ends came to 10 bases.

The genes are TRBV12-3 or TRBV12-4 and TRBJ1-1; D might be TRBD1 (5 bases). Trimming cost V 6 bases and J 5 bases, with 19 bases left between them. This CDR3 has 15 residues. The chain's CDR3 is CASSRGAGERTEAFF. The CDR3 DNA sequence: TGTGCCAGCAGCCGTGGGGCGGGGGAGAGGACTGAAGCTTTCTTT.

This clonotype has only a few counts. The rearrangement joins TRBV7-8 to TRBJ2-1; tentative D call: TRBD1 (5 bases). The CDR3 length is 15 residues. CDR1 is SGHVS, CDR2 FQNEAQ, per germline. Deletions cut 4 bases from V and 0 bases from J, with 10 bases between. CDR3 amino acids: CASSSDTSSYNEQFF. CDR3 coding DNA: TGTGCCAGCAGCTCGGACACGAGCTCCTACAATGAGCAGTTCTTC.

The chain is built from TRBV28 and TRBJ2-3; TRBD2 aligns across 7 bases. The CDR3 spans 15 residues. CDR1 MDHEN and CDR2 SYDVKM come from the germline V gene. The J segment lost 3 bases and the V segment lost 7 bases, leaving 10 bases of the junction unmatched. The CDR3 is CASNSWGGKTDTQYF. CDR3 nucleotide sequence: TGTGCCAGCAACTCCTGGGGGGGGAAAACAGATACGCAGTATTTT.

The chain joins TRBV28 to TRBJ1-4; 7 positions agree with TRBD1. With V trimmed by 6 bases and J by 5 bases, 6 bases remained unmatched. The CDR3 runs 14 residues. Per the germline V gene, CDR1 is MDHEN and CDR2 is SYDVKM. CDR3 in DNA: TGTGCCAGCAGCATACAGGGGTTAAATGAAAAACTGTTTTTT. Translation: CASSIQGLNEKLFF.

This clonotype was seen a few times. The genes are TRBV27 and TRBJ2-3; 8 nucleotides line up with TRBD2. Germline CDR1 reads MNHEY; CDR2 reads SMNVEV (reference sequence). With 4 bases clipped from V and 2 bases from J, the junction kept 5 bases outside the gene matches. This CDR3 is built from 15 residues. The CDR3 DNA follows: TGTGCCAGCAGTTCTATCGGGAGGGCCACAGATACGCAGTATTTT. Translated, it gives CASSSIGRATDTQYF.

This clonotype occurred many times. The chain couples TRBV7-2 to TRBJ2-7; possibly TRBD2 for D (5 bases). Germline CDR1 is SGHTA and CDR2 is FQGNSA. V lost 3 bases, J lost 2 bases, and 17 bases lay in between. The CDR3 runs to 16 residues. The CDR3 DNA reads TGTGCCAGCAGCTTCCTCCGGAGGCAGGAGGCCTACGAGCAGTACTTC. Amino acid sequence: CASSFLRRQEAYEQYF.

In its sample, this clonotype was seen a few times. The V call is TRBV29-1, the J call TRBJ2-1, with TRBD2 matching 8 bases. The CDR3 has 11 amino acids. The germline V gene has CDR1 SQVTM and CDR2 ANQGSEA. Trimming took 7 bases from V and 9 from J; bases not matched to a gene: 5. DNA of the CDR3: TGCAGCGCTCCCGGGGGGGGTGAGCAGTTCTTC. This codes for CSAPGGGEQFF.

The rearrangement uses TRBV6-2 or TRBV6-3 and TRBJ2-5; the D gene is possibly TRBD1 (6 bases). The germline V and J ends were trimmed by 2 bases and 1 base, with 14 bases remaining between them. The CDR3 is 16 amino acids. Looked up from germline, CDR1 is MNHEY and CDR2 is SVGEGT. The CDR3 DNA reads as TGTGCCAGCAGTTACCCTACAGGGCTCCGCCAAGAGACCCAGTACTTC. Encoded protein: CASSYPTGLRQETQYF.

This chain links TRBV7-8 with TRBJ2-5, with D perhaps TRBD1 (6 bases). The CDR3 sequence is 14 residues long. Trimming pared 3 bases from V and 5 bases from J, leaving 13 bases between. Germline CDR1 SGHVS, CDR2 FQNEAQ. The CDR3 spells CASSFGQLSETQYF. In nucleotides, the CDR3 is TGTGCCAGCAGCTTTGGACAGCTTTCGGAGACCCAGTACTTC.

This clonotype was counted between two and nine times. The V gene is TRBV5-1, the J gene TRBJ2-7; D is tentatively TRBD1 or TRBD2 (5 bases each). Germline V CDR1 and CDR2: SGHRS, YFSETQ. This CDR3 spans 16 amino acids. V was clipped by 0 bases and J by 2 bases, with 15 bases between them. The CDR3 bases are TGCGCCAGCAGCTTGGCGGGGACCGCTTCTCCCTACGAGCAGTACTTC. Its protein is CASSLAGTASPYEQYF. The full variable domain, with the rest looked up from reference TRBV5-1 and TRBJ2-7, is KAGVTQTPRYLIKTRGQQVTLSCSPISGHRSVSWYQQTPGQGLQFLFEYFSETQRNKGNFPGRFSGRQFSNSRSEMNVSTLELGDSALYLCASSLAGTASPYEQYFGPGTRLTVT.

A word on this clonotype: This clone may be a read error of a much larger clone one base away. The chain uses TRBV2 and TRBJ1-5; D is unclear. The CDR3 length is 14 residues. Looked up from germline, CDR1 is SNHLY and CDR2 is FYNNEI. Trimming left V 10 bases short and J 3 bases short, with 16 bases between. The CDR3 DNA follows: TGTGCCAACAAACCTGAAGATTTCAATCAGCCCCAGCATTTT. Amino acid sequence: CANKPEDFNQPQHF.

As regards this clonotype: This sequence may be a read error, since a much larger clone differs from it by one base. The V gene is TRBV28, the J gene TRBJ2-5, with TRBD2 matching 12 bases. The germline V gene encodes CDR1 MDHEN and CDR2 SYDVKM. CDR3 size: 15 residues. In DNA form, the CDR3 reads TGTGCCAGCAGTTCACTAGCGGGAGGCATGGAGACCCCGTACTTC. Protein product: CASSSLAGGMETPYF.

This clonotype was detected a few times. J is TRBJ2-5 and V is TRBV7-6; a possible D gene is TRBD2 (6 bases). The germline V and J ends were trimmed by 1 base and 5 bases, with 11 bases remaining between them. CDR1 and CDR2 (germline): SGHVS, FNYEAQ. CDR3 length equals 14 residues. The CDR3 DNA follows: TGTGCCAGCAGCTTAGTGGGAGGTGTGGAGACCCAGTACTTC. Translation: CASSLVGGVETQYF. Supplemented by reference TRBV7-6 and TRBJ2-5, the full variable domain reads GAGVSQSPRYKVTKRGQDVALRCDPISGHVSLYWYRQALGQGPEFLTYFNYEAQQDKSGLPNDRFSAERPEGSISTLTIQRTEQRDSAMYRCASSLVGGVETQYFGPGTRLLVL.

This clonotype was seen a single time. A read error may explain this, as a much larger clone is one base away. The CDR3, as DNA: TGTGCCAGCAGCTTACTTAGGACAGGGGGAGCGACTTTCTTT. Amino acid sequence: CASSLLRTGGATFF. The chain carries TRBV11-2 and TRBJ1-1; TRBD1 agrees at 10 bases. This CDR3 spans 14 amino acids. Germline values: CDR1 SGHAT, CDR2 FQNNGV. The V and J ends lost 2 bases and 12 bases, in that order; junction bases with no gene match: 9. The full variable domain, in which reference TRBV11-2 and TRBJ1-1 provide the parts outside the CDR3, is EAGVAQSPRYKIIEKRQSVAFWCNPISGHATLYWYQQILGQGPKLLIQFQNNGVVDDSQLPKDRFSAERLKGVDSTLKIQPAKLEDSAVYLCASSLLRTGGATFFGQGTRLTVV.

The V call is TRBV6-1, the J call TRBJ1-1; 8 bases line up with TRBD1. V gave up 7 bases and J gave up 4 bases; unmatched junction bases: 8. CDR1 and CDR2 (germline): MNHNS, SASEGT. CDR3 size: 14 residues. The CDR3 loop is CASNRQGTGTEAFF. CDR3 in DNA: TGTGCCAGCAACAGACAGGGGACTGGCACTGAAGCTTTCTTT.

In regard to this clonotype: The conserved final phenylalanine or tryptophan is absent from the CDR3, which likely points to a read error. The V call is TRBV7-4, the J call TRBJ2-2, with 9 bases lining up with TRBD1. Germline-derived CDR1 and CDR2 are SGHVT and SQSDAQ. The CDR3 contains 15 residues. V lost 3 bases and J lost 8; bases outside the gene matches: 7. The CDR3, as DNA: TGTGCCAGCAGCTTTGAACAGGGGGCGACGGGGGAGCTGTTTTCT. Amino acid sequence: CASSFEQGATGELFS.